The clone carrying this T cell receptor (beta chain) was found many times. The data derive from a study of early T cells in non-severe SARS-CoV-2 infection. TCRdb fed the 5' RACE reads into MiXCR, producing one record per CDR3 protein. The table includes approximately 66,000 distinct CDR3 sequences, 9.5% to 15% detected once. The germline V gene has CDR1 DFQATT and CDR2 SNEGSKA (reference sequence). Trimming cost V 3 bases and J 9 bases, with 18 bases left between them. The CDR3 covers 14 residues. The V and J genes are TRBV20-1 and TRBJ2-4, with D tentatively TRBD2 (6 bases). Sequencing was performed on whole blood, taken at baseline. This clonotype originated in an adult who was a healthcare worker with PCR-confirmed SARS-CoV-2 infection or an uninfected control (not recorded which). The donor label of this sample is uncertain. The CDR3 bases are TGCAGTGCTAGTTGGACTAAGATCGGCGGCATTCAGTACTTC. Its protein is CSASWTKIGGIQYF.